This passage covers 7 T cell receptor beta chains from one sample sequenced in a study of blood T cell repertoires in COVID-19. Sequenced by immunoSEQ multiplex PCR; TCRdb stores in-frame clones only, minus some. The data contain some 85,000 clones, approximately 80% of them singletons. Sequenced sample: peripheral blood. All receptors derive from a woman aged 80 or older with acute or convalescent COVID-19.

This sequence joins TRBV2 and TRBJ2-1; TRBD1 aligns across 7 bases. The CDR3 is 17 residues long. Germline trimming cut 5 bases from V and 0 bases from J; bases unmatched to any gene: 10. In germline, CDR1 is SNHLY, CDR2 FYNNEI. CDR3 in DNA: TGTGCCAGCAGTCCCTCCGACAGGGCAAGCTCCTACAATGAGCAGTTCTTC. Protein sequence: CASSPSDRASSYNEQFF.

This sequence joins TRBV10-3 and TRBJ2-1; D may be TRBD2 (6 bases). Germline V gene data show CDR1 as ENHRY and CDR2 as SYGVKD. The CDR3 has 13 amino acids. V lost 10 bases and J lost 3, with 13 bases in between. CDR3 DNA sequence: TGTGCCACCGGGGGTGAGAACTACAATGAGCAGTTCTTC. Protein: CATGGENYNEQFF.

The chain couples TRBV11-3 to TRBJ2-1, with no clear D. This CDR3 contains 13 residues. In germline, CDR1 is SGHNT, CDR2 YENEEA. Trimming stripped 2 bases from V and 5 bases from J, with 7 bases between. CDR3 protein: CASSLRRHNEQFF. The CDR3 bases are TGTGCCAGCAGCTTAAGGAGACACAATGAGCAGTTCTTC.

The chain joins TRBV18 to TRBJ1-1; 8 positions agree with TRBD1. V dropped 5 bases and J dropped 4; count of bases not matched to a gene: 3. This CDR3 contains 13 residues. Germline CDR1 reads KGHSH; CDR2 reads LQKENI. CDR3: CASSSTGGTEAFF. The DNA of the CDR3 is TGTGCCAGCTCATCAACAGGGGGCACTGAAGCTTTCTTT.

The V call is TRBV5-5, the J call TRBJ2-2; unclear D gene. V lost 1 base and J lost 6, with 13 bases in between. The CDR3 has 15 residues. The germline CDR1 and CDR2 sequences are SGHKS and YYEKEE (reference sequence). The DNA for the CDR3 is TGTGCCAGCAGCTTGACTCCCCGTATCGCCGGGGAGCTGTTTTTT. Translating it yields CASSLTPRIAGELFF.

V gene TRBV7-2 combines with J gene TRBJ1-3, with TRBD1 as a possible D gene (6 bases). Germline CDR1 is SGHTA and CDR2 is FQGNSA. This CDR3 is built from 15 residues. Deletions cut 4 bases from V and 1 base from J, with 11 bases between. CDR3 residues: CASSSVGTSGNTIYF. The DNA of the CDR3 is TGTGCCAGCAGCTCCGTGGGGACATCTGGAAACACCATATATTTT.

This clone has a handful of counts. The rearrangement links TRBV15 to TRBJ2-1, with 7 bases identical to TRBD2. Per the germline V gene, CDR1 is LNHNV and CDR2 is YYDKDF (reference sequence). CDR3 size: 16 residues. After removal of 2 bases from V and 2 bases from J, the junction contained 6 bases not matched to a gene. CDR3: CATSRLAGATYNEQFF. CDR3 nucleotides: TGTGCCACCAGCAGATTAGCGGGTGCGACCTACAATGAGCAGTTCTTC. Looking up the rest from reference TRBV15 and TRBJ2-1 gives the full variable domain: DAMVIQNPRYQVTQFGKPVTLSCSQTLNHNVMYWYQQKSSQAPKLLFHYYDKDFNNEADTPDNFQSRRPNTSFCFLDIRSPGLGDTAMYLCATSRLAGATYNEQFFGPGTRLTVL.